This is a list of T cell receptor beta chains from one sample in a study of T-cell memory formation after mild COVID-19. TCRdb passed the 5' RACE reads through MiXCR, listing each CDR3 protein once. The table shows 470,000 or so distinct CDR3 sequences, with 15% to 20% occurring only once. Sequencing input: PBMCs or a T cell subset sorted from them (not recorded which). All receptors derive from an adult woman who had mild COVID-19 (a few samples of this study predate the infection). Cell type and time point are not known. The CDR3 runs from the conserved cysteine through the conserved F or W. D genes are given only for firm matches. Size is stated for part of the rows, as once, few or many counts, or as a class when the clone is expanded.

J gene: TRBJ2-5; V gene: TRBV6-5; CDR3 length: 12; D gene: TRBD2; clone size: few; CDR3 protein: CAIGGGTETQYF; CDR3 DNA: TGTGCCATCGGCGGGGGGACAGAGACCCAGTACTTC
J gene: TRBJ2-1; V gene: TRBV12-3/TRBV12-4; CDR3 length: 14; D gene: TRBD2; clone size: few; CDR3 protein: CASSSSGLYNEQFF; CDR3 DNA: TGTGCCAGCAGTTCTAGCGGGCTGTACAATGAGCAGTTCTTC
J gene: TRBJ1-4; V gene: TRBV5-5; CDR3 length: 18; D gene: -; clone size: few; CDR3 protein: CASSTLGGGRSTNEKLFF; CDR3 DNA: TGTGCCAGCAGCACCCTCGGGGGGGGCCGATCAACTAATGAAAAACTGTTTTTT
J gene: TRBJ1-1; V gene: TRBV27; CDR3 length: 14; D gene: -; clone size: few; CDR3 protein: CASSLSDMNTEAFF; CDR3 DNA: TGTGCCAGCAGTTTATCAGACATGAACACTGAAGCTTTCTTT
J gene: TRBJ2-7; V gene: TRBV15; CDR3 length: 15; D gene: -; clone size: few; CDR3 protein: CATSVSGGPLGEQYF; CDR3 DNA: TGTGCCACCAGCGTCTCTGGGGGGCCCTTAGGGGAGCAGTACTTC
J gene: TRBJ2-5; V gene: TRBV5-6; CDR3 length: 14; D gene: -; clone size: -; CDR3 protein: CASSSPSATSPQYF; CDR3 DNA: TGTGCCAGCAGCTCCCCCTCTGCCACGTCGCCCCAGTACTTC
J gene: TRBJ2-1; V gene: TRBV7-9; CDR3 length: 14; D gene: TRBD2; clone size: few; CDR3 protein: CASSSSGALDEQFF; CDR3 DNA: TGTGCCAGCAGCTCTAGCGGGGCTTTAGATGAGCAGTTCTTC
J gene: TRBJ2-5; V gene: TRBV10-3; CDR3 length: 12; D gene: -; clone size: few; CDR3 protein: CAISGNQETQYF; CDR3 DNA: TGTGCCATCAGTGGGAACCAAGAGACCCAGTACTTC
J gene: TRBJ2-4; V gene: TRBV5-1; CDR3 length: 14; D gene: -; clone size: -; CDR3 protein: CASSDEGRKNIQYF; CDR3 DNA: TGCGCCAGCAGCGACGAGGGACGGAAAAACATTCAGTACTTC
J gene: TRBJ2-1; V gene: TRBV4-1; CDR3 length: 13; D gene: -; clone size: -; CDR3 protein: CASSHPGYNEQFF; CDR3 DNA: TGCGCCAGCAGCCACCCGGGGTACAATGAGCAGTTCTTC
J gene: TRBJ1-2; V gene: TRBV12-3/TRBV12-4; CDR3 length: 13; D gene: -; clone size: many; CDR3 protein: CASSLGRGYGYTF; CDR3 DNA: TGTGCCAGCAGTTTGGGGCGCGGCTATGGCTACACCTTC
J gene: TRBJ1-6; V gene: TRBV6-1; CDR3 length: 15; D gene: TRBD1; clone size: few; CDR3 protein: CASRLWDRGDSPLHF; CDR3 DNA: TGTGCCAGCCGCCTGTGGGACAGGGGGGACTCACCCCTCCACTTT
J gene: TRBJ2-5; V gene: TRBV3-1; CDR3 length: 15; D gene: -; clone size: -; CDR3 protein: CASSQDRGGGETQYF; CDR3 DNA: TGTGCCAGCAGCCAAGATCGCGGGGGCGGGGAGACCCAGTACTTC
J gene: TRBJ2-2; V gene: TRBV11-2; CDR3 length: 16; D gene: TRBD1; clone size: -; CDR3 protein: CASSLSTGGWTGELFF; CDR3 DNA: TGTGCCAGCAGCTTATCCACAGGGGGATGGACCGGGGAGCTGTTTTTT
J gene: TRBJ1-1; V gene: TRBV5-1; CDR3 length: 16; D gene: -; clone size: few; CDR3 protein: CASSLGPGHQNTEAFF; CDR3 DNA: TGCGCCAGCAGCTTGGGTCCGGGACACCAGAACACTGAAGCTTTCTTT
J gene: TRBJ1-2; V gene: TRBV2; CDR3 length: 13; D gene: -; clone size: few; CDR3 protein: CASTRGGIYGYTF; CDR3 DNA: TGTGCCAGCACGCGGGGGGGAATCTATGGCTACACCTTC
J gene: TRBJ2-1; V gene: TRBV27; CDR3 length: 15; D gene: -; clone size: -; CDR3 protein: CASNFQGGNYNEQFF; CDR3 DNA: TGTGCCAGCAATTTTCAGGGGGGCAACTACAATGAGCAGTTCTTC
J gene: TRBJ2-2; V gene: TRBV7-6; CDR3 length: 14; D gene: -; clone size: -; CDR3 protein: CASSPRPYTGELFF; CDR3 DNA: TGTGCCAGCAGCCCCAGGCCCTACACCGGGGAGCTGTTTTTT